The present entry profiles one T cell receptor beta chain with its context. Its antigen is unidentified. The ends lost 3 bases at V and 11 bases at J; junction bases unmatched: 9. The CDR3 has 14 amino acids. Germline CDR1 reads SNHLY; CDR2 reads FYNNEI. This sample is part of a study of cytomegalovirus exposure and HLA in healthy donors. Study conclusions and caveats: Cytomegalovirus status was reportedly diagnosed by the classifier with high specificity and sensitivity. It was reported that TCR beta sequences correctly inferred the HLA-A and HLA-B alleles for most subjects. The availability of immune exposure information extended only to CMV serostatus. Common viral pathogens were later found to be apparently linked to several of the most significant clusters.

PCR was performed using 60 Vbeta and 13 Jbeta primers. Only in-frame clones appear in the TCRdb table, and some are missing; sequencing was by immunoSEQ multiplex PCR. This table has about 120,000 clones, more than 65% appearing once. This chain links TRBV2 with TRBJ1-1, with 10 bases matching TRBD1. This clonotype was sampled from a man aged 18 to 29 in good health and CMV-seropositive. Specimen: PBMCs. Here the CDR3 reads CASSEGQGFGRAFF. The DNA for the CDR3 is TGTGCCAGCAGTGAGGGACAGGGGTTCGGTAGGGCTTTCTTT.